The 17 T cell receptor beta chains below were found in one sample sequenced in a study of T cell changes during pregnancy in multiple sclerosis. This table comes from immunoSEQ multiplex PCR, and its TCRdb copy is limited to in-frame clones, with some not included. The sample has approximately 96,000 clones; 92% are singletons. Sequencing used peripheral blood, obtained after pregnancy. These receptors originate from a female donor in good health, enrolled as a control in a pregnancy study.

V and J are TRBV6-5 and TRBJ1-2; 7 bases map to TRBD1. The trim removed 6 bases at V and 2 bases at J, leaving 3 bases unmatched. The CDR3 sequence is 13 residues long. Germline lookup yields CDR1 MNHEY and CDR2 SVGAGI. Here the CDR3 DNA reads TGTGCCAGCAGCTCGGGACAGAACTATGGCTACACCTTC. This encodes CASSSGQNYGYTF.

The chain employs TRBV7-2 and TRBJ2-5; 8 bases fit TRBD2. The DNA end lines up better with TRBJ2-7; the J call may be wrong. The germline V gene encodes CDR1 SGHTA and CDR2 FQGNSA. CDR3 length: 15 amino acids. The DNA of the CDR3 is TGTGCCAGCAGCTTAAGGCAGGGACTAGATTACGAGCAGTACTTC. It translates to CASSLRQGLDYEQYF.

This clone has just a few counts. The chain is built from TRBV7-2 and TRBJ2-1; maybe TRBD2 (5 bases). Trimming shortened V by 0 bases and J by 0 bases, and 6 bases separated the two germline ends. The germline CDR1 and CDR2 sequences are SGHTA and FQGNSA. This CDR3 is built from 15 residues. DNA for the CDR3: TGTGCCAGCAGCTTAGCAGAGGGCTCCTACAATGAGCAGTTCTTC. This sequence encodes CASSLAEGSYNEQFF.

CDR3 residues: CASRSGTGSYNEQFF. The CDR3 nucleotides are TGTGCCAGCAGATCAGGGACAGGCTCCTACAATGAGCAGTTCTTC. The rearrangement links TRBV6-5 to TRBJ2-1; 8 bases fit TRBD1. Per germline, CDR1 MNHEY and CDR2 SVGAGI. Unmatched junction bases numbered 4, after V lost 6 bases and J lost 0 bases. The CDR3 consists of 15 residues.

This clone has just a few counts. This chain joins TRBV6-5 and TRBJ2-1; 9 nucleotides align to TRBD2. V lost 0 bases, J lost 8 bases, and 5 bases stayed unmatched. The V gene's germline CDR1 is MNHEY and CDR2 SVGAGI. The CDR3 is 15 residues long. The CDR3 sequence is CASSYSSSGGYEQFF. Written as DNA, the CDR3 is TGTGCCAGCAGTTACTCGAGTAGCGGGGGTTATGAGCAGTTCTTC.

The chain combines TRBV5-1 with TRBJ1-2; D may be TRBD1 (6 bases). Trimming shortened V by 4 bases and J by 0 bases, and 19 bases separated the two germline ends. Germline V gene sequence: CDR1 SGHRS, CDR2 YFSETQ. This CDR3 comprises 17 residues. The chain's CDR3 is CASSAPVRGEANYGYTF. CDR3 coding DNA: TGCGCCAGCAGCGCACCCGTCAGGGGAGAAGCTAACTATGGCTACACCTTC.

The chain combines TRBV9 with TRBJ1-1; D might be TRBD1 (5 bases). The CDR3 length is 13 residues. V lost 0 bases and J lost 7, with 10 bases in between. Germline V lookup: CDR1 SGDLS, CDR2 YYNGEE. CDR3 region: CASSVATGYEAFF. The CDR3, as DNA: TGTGCCAGCAGCGTAGCTACAGGCTATGAAGCTTTCTTT.

This clone was observed once. The V call is TRBV7-9, the J call TRBJ1-2; 10 nucleotides match TRBD1. The germline gives CDR1 SEHNR, CDR2 FQNEAQ (reference sequence). The V segment lost 5 bases and the J segment 1 base; nucleotides outside the gene matches: 4. The CDR3 covers 15 residues. CDR3 in DNA: TGTGCCAGCAGCGGAGGGGACAGGGGTAACTATGGCTACACCTTC. Protein product: CASSGGDRGNYGYTF.

This clone came up once. The chain combines TRBV5-1 with TRBJ1-1; 7 bases are a match to TRBD1. Trimming at V came to 0 bases and at J to 0 bases, leaving 5 bases not matched to a gene. Germline CDR1 SGHRS, CDR2 YFSETQ. This CDR3 is 16 amino acids long. CDR3 DNA: TGCGCCAGCAGCTTGGGGTACAGGGGTATGAACACTGAAGCTTTCTTT. Residues: CASSLGYRGMNTEAFF. Drawing the rest from reference TRBV5-1 and TRBJ1-1, the complete variable domain is KAGVTQTPRYLIKTRGQQVTLSCSPISGHRSVSWYQQTPGQGLQFLFEYFSETQRNKGNFPGRFSGRQFSNSRSEMNVSTLELGDSALYLCASSLGYRGMNTEAFFGQGTRLTVV.

This clone was seen once. The chain joins TRBV4-1 to TRBJ1-6; unclear D gene. Germline V gives CDR1 MGHRA, CDR2 YSYEKL. The germline V and J ends were trimmed by 4 bases and 8 bases, with 12 bases remaining between them. The CDR3 sequence is 14 residues long. The CDR3 region has the DNA TGCGCCAGCAGCCCTTTGTTCTCCGATTCACCCCTCCACTTT. This gives the protein CASSPLFSDSPLHF.

The chain joins TRBV9 to TRBJ1-3; D ambiguous. This CDR3 is built from 15 residues. The germline V gene encodes CDR1 SGDLS and CDR2 YYNGEE. V shed 5 bases and J shed 0 bases, with 12 bases lying between them. The DNA of the CDR3 is TGTGCCAGCAGGGGGAATGGGAGCTCTGGAAACACCATATATTTT. Protein product: CASRGNGSSGNTIYF.

The V call is TRBV19, the J call TRBJ2-7; a possible D gene is TRBD1 (5 bases). CDR1 is LNHDA and CDR2 is SQIVND in the germline V gene (reference sequence). The CDR3 consists of 14 residues. V gave up 3 bases and J gave up 3 bases, with 12 bases separating them. Written as DNA, the CDR3 is TGTGCCAGTAGTATCTCAGGGTACCTCTACGAGCAGTACTTC. Translated, it gives CASSISGYLYEQYF. Together with reference TRBV19 and TRBJ2-7, the CDR3 gives the full variable domain: DGGITQSPKYLFRKEGQNVTLSCEQNLNHDAMYWYRQDPGQGLRLIYYSQIVNDFQKGDIAEGYSVSREKKESFPLTVTSAQKNPTAFYLCASSISGYLYEQYFGPGTRLTVT.

The CDR3 nucleotides are TGTGCCGACTCACCAATAGCGGGAGTGCAGGATACGCAGTATTTT. Protein product: CADSPIAGVQDTQYF. The chain uses TRBV18 and TRBJ2-3, with TRBD2 matching 9 bases. CDR1 and CDR2 (germline): KGHSH, LQKENI. This CDR3 spans 15 amino acids. V dropped 11 bases and J dropped 6; count of bases not matched to a gene: 15.

V gene TRBV18 combines with J gene TRBJ2-1, with 11 bases matching TRBD1. Germline assignment: CDR1 KGHSH and CDR2 LQKENI. This CDR3 spans 16 amino acids. The V and J ends lost 4 bases and 8 bases, in that order; junction bases with no gene match: 10. The CDR3 DNA reads TGTGCCAGCTCACTTTGGGACAGGGGGTCAAACGATGAGCAGTTCTTC. It specifies CASSLWDRGSNDEQFF.

The chain's CDR3 is CASSFSGVLETQYF. In DNA form, the CDR3 reads TGCGCCAGCAGCTTCAGCGGGGTCCTGGAGACCCAGTACTTC. The chain uses TRBV5-1 and TRBJ2-5, with 7 nucleotides matching TRBD2. With 2 bases clipped from V and 5 bases from J, the junction kept 6 bases outside the gene matches. Germline V gene lookup returns CDR1 SGHRS and CDR2 YFSETQ. The CDR3 runs to 14 residues.

This chain connects TRBV19 to TRBJ1-5; D perhaps matches TRBD1 (6 bases). The germline CDR1 and CDR2 sequences are LNHDA and SQIVND (reference sequence). This CDR3 contains 15 residues. V lost 6 bases and J lost 5, with 17 bases in between. Here the CDR3 reads CASRKSGTTDQPQHF. In DNA, the CDR3 is TGTGCCAGTAGGAAATCCGGGACAACGGATCAGCCCCAGCATTTT.

The chain couples TRBV7-6 to TRBJ2-3, with TRBD1 identical over 9 bases. The CDR3 length is 15 residues. Unmatched junction bases numbered 4, after V lost 4 bases and J lost 2 bases. In germline, CDR1 is SGHVS, CDR2 FNYEAQ. CDR3 DNA sequence: TGTGCCAGCAGCTACCGGGACAGGGCCACAGATACGCAGTATTTT. Its translation: CASSYRDRATDTQYF.